The TCR beta chain described here comes from a study of cytomegalovirus exposure and HLA in healthy donors. PCR involved 60 Vbeta and 13 Jbeta primers. TCRdb's copy holds only in-frame clones and misses some; the assay was immunoSEQ multiplex PCR. Found here are approximately 110,000 clones, about two thirds of them singletons; the top ten hold roughly 8.2%. CDR1 is SGHNT, CDR2 YYREEE, per germline (reference sequence). With V trimmed by 3 bases and J by 1 base, 9 bases remained unmatched. This CDR3 region has 16 residues. The J gene is TRBJ1-1, the V gene TRBV5-4; 7 bases agree with TRBD1. The receptor was isolated from a woman aged 40 to 55 in good health and CMV-seropositive. Sequencing was carried out using PBMCs. The CDR3 sequence: CASSSFERTGNTEAFF. For the CDR3, the DNA is TGTGCCAGCAGCTCGTTTGAAAGGACAGGGAACACTGAAGCTTTCTTT.